Below are 14 T cell receptor beta chains sequenced from a single sample in a study of early T cells in non-severe SARS-CoV-2 infection. TCRdb ran MiXCR on the 5' RACE reads and lists one entry per CDR3 protein. This table holds tens of thousands of distinct CDR3 sequences, around 10% found once. The sample was whole blood. Every receptor here comes from an adult who was a healthcare worker with PCR-confirmed SARS-CoV-2 infection or an uninfected control (not recorded which).

Points on this clonotype: This clone may be a read error of a much larger clone one base away. V is TRBV6-1 and J is TRBJ2-3; D is perhaps TRBD2 (6 bases). V was trimmed by 0 bases and J by 1 base, leaving 8 bases between them. In germline, CDR1 is MNHNS, CDR2 SASEGT. This CDR3 contains 15 residues. The CDR3 sequence is CASSEACGGTDTQYF. Written as DNA, the CDR3 is TGTGCCAGCAGTGAAGCTTGCGGGGGCACAGATACGCAGTATTTT.

This clonotype has a count of ten or more. V is TRBV9 and J is TRBJ2-1; 10 bases align to TRBD2. Per the germline V gene, CDR1 is SGDLS and CDR2 is YYNGEE. Trimming at V came to 0 bases and at J to 4 bases, leaving 4 bases not matched to a gene. The CDR3 consists of 16 residues. CDR3 loop: CASSVGGLAMYNEQFF. CDR3 nucleotides: TGTGCCAGCAGCGTAGGGGGACTAGCGATGTACAATGAGCAGTTCTTC.

This clonotype was counted only a few times. The chain has TRBV5-1 and TRBJ2-5; TRBD1 or TRBD2 may be the D gene (5 bases each). CDR1 SGHRS and CDR2 YFSETQ come from the germline V gene. The V end was cut by 1 base, the J end by 5 bases, with 9 bases between. The length of the CDR3 is 13 residues. The CDR3 DNA sequence: TGCGCCAGCAGCTTGTATGGGGGTGAGACCCAGTACTTC. It codes for CASSLYGGETQYF.

In its sample, this clonotype was seen many times. The chain carries TRBV7-9 and TRBJ2-7, with TRBD2 matching over 7 bases. Per germline, CDR1 SEHNR and CDR2 FQNEAQ (reference sequence). There are 14 residues in the CDR3. J gave up 4 bases and V 4 bases, and 7 bases lay outside the gene matches. CDR3 amino acids: CASSSRDYGYEQYF. The CDR3 DNA sequence: TGTGCCAGCAGCTCCCGGGACTATGGGTACGAGCAGTACTTC.

The V gene is TRBV28, the J gene TRBJ1-6, with 9 bases fitting TRBD1. Germline CDR1 is MDHEN and CDR2 is SYDVKM. The CDR3 spans 14 residues. The ends lost 6 bases at V and 7 bases at J; junction bases unmatched: 4. This CDR3 is CASSLTGGNSPLHF. The CDR3 DNA reads TGTGCCAGCAGCCTGACAGGGGGAAATTCACCCCTCCACTTT.

This clonotype has ten or more counts. V gene TRBV29-1 combines with J gene TRBJ2-4; 8 nucleotides align to TRBD2. The CDR3 loop spans 14 amino acids. Looked up from germline, CDR1 is SQVTM and CDR2 is ANQGSEA. V dropped 6 bases and J dropped 4; count of bases not matched to a gene: 8. Written as DNA, the CDR3 is TGCAGCGTGGTACTTAGCGGGGTTAAAAACATTCAGTACTTC. It encodes CSVVLSGVKNIQYF.

This clonotype was found many times. The CDR3 loop is CSGVWGHTEAFF. In DNA, the CDR3 is TGCAGCGGGGTGTGGGGGCACACTGAAGCTTTCTTT. The chain recombines TRBV29-1 with TRBJ1-1, with a possible D match to TRBD1 (6 bases). Trimming pared 7 bases from V and 3 bases from J, leaving 12 bases between. In germline, CDR1 is SQVTM, CDR2 ANQGSEA. There are 12 residues in the CDR3.

The V and J genes are TRBV10-1 and TRBJ2-5, with D possibly TRBD1 on 6 matching bases. Germline CDR1 reads WNHNN; CDR2 reads SYGVQD (reference sequence). CDR3 length equals 13 residues. V dropped 7 bases and J dropped 5 bases, with 14 bases sitting between them. The CDR3 nucleotides read TGCGCCAGCAAGGGACATCTCTCCGAGACCCAGTACTTC. Amino acids: CASKGHLSETQYF.

This clonotype was counted ten times or more. The CDR3, as DNA: TGTGCCAGTAGTATAGGTGCGGCCTCAGATACGCAGTATTTT. Amino acid sequence: CASSIGAASDTQYF. The chain combines TRBV19 with TRBJ2-3; D is unclear. CDR1 LNHDA and CDR2 SQIVND come from the germline V gene (reference sequence). There are 14 residues in the CDR3. V was cut by 1 base and J by 4 bases, with 9 bases left in between.

At least ten counts were recorded for this clonotype. For the CDR3, the DNA is TGTGCCAGCAGCCCTAGCACAGCTAGCGGGAGTCCAGATGAGCAGTTCTTC. It translates to CASSPSTASGSPDEQFF. This chain uses TRBV7-6 with TRBJ2-1, with TRBD2 matching over 10 bases. This CDR3 comprises 17 residues. The germline V gene encodes CDR1 SGHVS and CDR2 FNYEAQ. Losses at the gene ends were 5 bases for V and 8 bases for J; bases not matched to a gene: 15. Together with reference TRBV7-6 and TRBJ2-1, the CDR3 gives the full variable domain: GAGVSQSPRYKVTKRGQDVALRCDPISGHVSLYWYRQALGQGPEFLTYFNYEAQQDKSGLPNDRFSAERPEGSISTLTIQRTEQRDSAMYRCASSPSTASGSPDEQFFGPGTRLTVL.

This clonotype was counted many times. This chain connects TRBV30 to TRBJ1-1, with a possible D match to TRBD1 (6 bases). This CDR3 has 14 residues. CDR1 and CDR2 (germline): GTSNPN, SVGIG (reference sequence). Between the trimmed V and J ends, which lost 0 bases and 11 bases, there was a span of 19 bases. CDR3 sequence: CAWSVGTLYGYAFF. DNA of the CDR3: TGTGCCTGGAGTGTAGGGACACTCTACGGCTACGCTTTCTTT. The full variable domain, with the rest looked up from reference TRBV30 and TRBJ1-1, is SQTIHQWPATLVQPVGSPLSLECTVEGTSNPNLYWYRQAAGRGLQLLFYSVGIGQISSEVPQNLSASRPQDRQFILSSKKLLLSDSGFYLCAWSVGTLYGYAFFGQGTRLTVV.

This clonotype was counted ten times or more. The chain has TRBV20-1 and TRBJ2-2, with 10 positions matching TRBD2. The CDR3 runs to 15 residues. Germline V gives CDR1 DFQATT, CDR2 SNEGSKA (reference sequence). After removal of 0 bases from V and 3 bases from J, the junction contained 1 base not matched to a gene. CDR3 sequence reads: CSARDLAGDTGELFF. In DNA, the CDR3 is TGCAGTGCTAGAGATCTAGCGGGAGACACCGGGGAGCTGTTTTTT.

The chain carries TRBV5-1 and TRBJ1-1; D is ambiguous. CDR3 length equals 14 residues. CDR1 and CDR2 from the germline V gene are SGHRS and YFSETQ. Trimming left V 0 bases short and J 1 base short, with 7 bases between. The CDR3 protein is CASSLGSQNTEAFF. The DNA of the CDR3 is TGCGCCAGCAGCTTGGGCAGCCAGAACACTGAAGCTTTCTTT.

This clonotype appeared a few times. An end of the junction does not agree with germline; a read error may underlie this. V usage is TRBV12-5 and J usage is TRBJ1-5; D remains unclear. Germline assignment: CDR1 LGHNT and CDR2 FRNRAP. The CDR3 runs 12 residues. CDR3 loop: CASGLEYQPQHF. The CDR3 DNA follows: TGTGCTAGTGGTTTGGAGTATCAGCCACAGCATTTT.